This TCR beta chain came from a study of PD-L1 blockade in urothelial cancer. Study information: Atezolizumab, begun by patients in about 2014, was given at 1,200 mg intravenously every 3 weeks.

Urothelial carcinoma affected the patients, and it was locally advanced or metastatic. This CDR3 is built from 15 residues. CDR1 and CDR2 from the germline V gene are MNHEY and SVGAGI. Trimming removed 5 bases at V and 8 bases at J, with 21 bases between. Synthetic TCR analog templates were added to each PCR reaction. Generated by immunoSEQ multiplex PCR, the TCRdb table keeps only in-frame clones and is missing some. The table lists 30,000 or so clones, more than 65% of them singletons, with more than 30% in the top ten. This clonotype was sampled from a man aged 60-69 years with urothelial cancer. The input for sequencing was PBMCs, taken around atezolizumab (anti-PD-L1) treatment. This sequence joins TRBV6-5 and TRBJ1-1; the D gene is possibly TRBD1 (6 bases). In DNA, the CDR3 is TGTGCCAGCAGTGGCCAGGGGCGCAGGAGATTCGAAGCTTTCTTT. It encodes CASSGQGRRRFEAFF.